Presented here are 10 T cell receptor beta chains from one specimen sequenced in a study of blood T cell repertoires in COVID-19. Profiling relied on immunoSEQ multiplex PCR, and the TCRdb table lists in-frame clones only, not all of them. The data contain some 41,000 clones, around four fifths of them singletons. Sample: peripheral blood. These receptors were collected from a woman aged 80 or over with active or convalescent COVID-19.

The count of this clone is one. This chain joins TRBV2 and TRBJ2-1, with D possibly TRBD1 on 6 matching bases. The CDR3 totals 15 residues. Per germline, CDR1 SNHLY and CDR2 FYNNEI. Trimming removed 2 bases from V and 0 bases from J, with 8 bases in between. As DNA, the CDR3 is TGTGCCAGCAGTGAAACAGGGCGCTCCTACAATGAGCAGTTCTTC. Translating gives CASSETGRSYNEQFF.

V and J are TRBV30 and TRBJ2-1; 7 bases match TRBD1. CDR1 and CDR2 from the germline V gene are GTSNPN and SVGIG (reference sequence). The CDR3 is made up of 13 amino acids. With 7 bases clipped from V and 8 bases from J, the junction kept 11 bases outside the gene matches. CDR3 amino acids: CASPAQQGYEQFF. CDR3 sequence (DNA): TGTGCCTCACCAGCTCAACAGGGGTATGAGCAGTTCTTC.

The chain combines TRBV24-1 with TRBJ2-2; perhaps TRBD2 as D (6 bases). Germline assignment: CDR1 KGHDR and CDR2 SFDVKD. V lost 8 bases, J lost 7 bases, and 7 bases lay in between. There are 11 residues in the CDR3. The CDR3 reads CATMEGGELFF. The CDR3 coding sequence is TGTGCCACCATGGAGGGCGGGGAGCTGTTTTTT.

DNA of the CDR3: TGTGCCAGCTCACCTTCACAGGGGACGAACACTGAAGCTTTCTTT. Protein product: CASSPSQGTNTEAFF. The chain couples TRBV18 to TRBJ1-1, with 7 bases fitting TRBD1. This CDR3 comprises 15 residues. Looked up from germline, CDR1 is KGHSH and CDR2 is LQKENI. Trimming took 3 bases from V and 1 from J; bases not matched to a gene: 5.

The chain is built from TRBV5-4 and TRBJ2-2; 7 bases agree with TRBD2. Per the germline V gene, CDR1 is SGHNT and CDR2 is YYREEE (reference sequence). With 6 bases clipped from V and 3 bases from J, the junction kept 8 bases outside the gene matches. CDR3 size: 15 residues. The CDR3 coding sequence is TGTGCCAGCACCTGGGGGGGGATCGACACCGGGGAGCTGTTTTTT. This sequence encodes CASTWGGIDTGELFF.

The chain couples TRBV7-9 to TRBJ1-2, with D possibly matching TRBD1 (5 bases). Trimming cost V 2 bases and J 8 bases, with 9 bases left between them. CDR3 size: 12 residues. CDR1 is SEHNR and CDR2 is FQNEAQ in the germline V gene (reference sequence). The CDR3 sequence is CASSLPGSGYTF. DNA of the CDR3: TGTGCCAGCAGCTTACCAGGGTCCGGCTACACCTTC. The variable domain in full, with the rest retrieved from reference TRBV7-9 and TRBJ1-2, is DTGVSQNPRHKITKRGQNVTFRCDPISEHNRLYWYRQTLGQGPEFLTYFQNEAQLEKSRLLSDRFSAERPKGSFSTLEIQRTEQGDSAMYLCASSLPGSGYTFGSGTRLTVV.

The genes are TRBV11-2 and TRBJ1-3; unclear D gene. The V gene lost 5 bases and the J gene lost 0 bases, with 8 bases spanning the gap. CDR3 size: 14 residues. Germline V gene sequence: CDR1 SGHAT, CDR2 FQNNGV. The CDR3 region has the DNA TGTGCCAGCAGCCTCCTAGACTCTGGAAACACCATATATTTT. Encoded protein: CASSLLDSGNTIYF.

The chain carries TRBV9 and TRBJ2-2; 8 bases line up with TRBD1. The germline V gene encodes CDR1 SGDLS and CDR2 YYNGEE. V was clipped by 4 bases and J by 5 bases; unmatched bases: 10. CDR3 size: 16 residues. The CDR3 sequence: CASSRQGQVNTGELFF. The DNA for the CDR3 is TGTGCCAGCAGCCGACAGGGACAGGTTAATACCGGGGAGCTGTTTTTT.

The V and J genes are TRBV19 and TRBJ2-2; 11 bases are shared with TRBD1. Per germline, CDR1 LNHDA and CDR2 SQIVND (reference sequence). J was trimmed by 0 bases and V by 6 bases; bases with no gene match: 0. The CDR3 has 15 amino acids. The CDR3 region is CASRGQGANTGELFF. DNA for the CDR3: TGTGCCAGTAGGGGACAGGGGGCGAACACCGGGGAGCTGTTTTTT.

The V call is TRBV7-2, the J call TRBJ2-7; 8 bases align to TRBD1. This CDR3 is 14 amino acids long. The ends lost 4 bases at V and 1 base at J; junction bases unmatched: 3. Germline assignment: CDR1 SGHTA and CDR2 FQGNSA. CDR3 sequence reads: CASSYGQGSYEQYF. For the CDR3, the DNA is TGTGCCAGCAGCTACGGACAGGGTTCCTACGAGCAGTACTTC.